The next 22 T cell receptor beta chains were all read from a single sample in a study of shared clonotypes between healthy human individuals (dated by TCRdb to 2018 to 2021). The method behind the library was the immunoSEQ multiplex PCR assay. The table was pulled from immuneACCESS by TCRdb, which kept in-frame rearrangements only. Such tables lose some clones; where checked, under half of the loss comes from unresolved V genes, and the rest has no known cause. This sample gives some 2.3 million clones in total; about 92% of them show up just once. Of the sample, 0.35% to 0.45% is held by the ten largest clones. Source material: naive CD4+ T cells from PBMCs. Sample cell subset or site, as interpreted from the label and publication: CD45RA+ positively selected. The receptors were sampled from a man in his late teens or twenties in good health. Some clones in this sample may be carry-over from other donors' samples.

The rearrangement uses TRBV9 and TRBJ2-7; the D gene could be TRBD1 or TRBD2 (5 bases each). Germline V gene lookup returns CDR1 SGDLS and CDR2 YYNGEE. The CDR3 is 14 residues long. V lost 1 base and J 5 bases, leaving 13 bases between the germline ends. CDR3 nucleotide sequence: TGTGCCAGCAGCGTAACGGCAGGGACCGACGAGCAGTACTTC. This sequence encodes CASSVTAGTDEQYF.

The chain couples TRBV28 to TRBJ2-1; weak D call: TRBD1 (5 bases). CDR1 is MDHEN and CDR2 is SYDVKM in the germline V gene. The CDR3 runs 12 residues. The germline V and J ends were trimmed by 5 bases and 8 bases, with 10 bases remaining between them. The CDR3 here is CASSDSWDEQFF. CDR3 nucleotide sequence: TGTGCCAGCAGTGACAGTTGGGATGAGCAGTTCTTC. The full variable domain, its missing parts supplied by reference TRBV28 and TRBJ2-1, is DVKVTQSSRYLVKRTGEKVFLECVQDMDHENMFWYRQDPGLGLRLIYFSYDVKMKEKGDIPEGYSVSREKKERFSLILESASTNQTSMYLCASSDSWDEQFFGPGTRLTVL.

Comment on this clone: Other nucleotide sequences from this sample produce the same CDR3. The J gene is TRBJ1-2, the V gene TRBV27, with D unresolved. This CDR3 spans 12 amino acids. The germline V gene has CDR1 MNHEY and CDR2 SMNVEV (reference sequence). Trimming cost V 5 bases and J 4 bases, with 8 bases left between them. Here the CDR3 DNA reads TGTGCCAGCAGTGCCGGAGGCTATGGCTACACCTTC. Protein product: CASSAGGYGYTF.

V usage is TRBV7-6 and J usage is TRBJ1-1; TRBD1 aligns across 7 bases. Germline V lookup: CDR1 SGHVS, CDR2 FNYEAQ. Trimming at V came to 5 bases and at J to 5 bases, leaving 8 bases not matched to a gene. The CDR3 has 14 amino acids. The CDR3 loop is CASSKRQGVTEAFF. In DNA, the CDR3 is TGTGCCAGCAGCAAAAGACAGGGTGTAACTGAAGCTTTCTTT.

Here the CDR3 reads CASSLGIPLAETQYF. The CDR3 DNA follows: TGTGCCAGCAGCTTAGGTATTCCGCTGGCGGAGACCCAGTACTTC. V and J are TRBV7-9 and TRBJ2-5; D gene unclear. V dropped 1 base and J dropped 5 bases, with 14 bases sitting between them. Germline CDR1 reads SEHNR; CDR2 reads FQNEAQ (reference sequence). The CDR3 is 15 residues long.

The V and J genes are TRBV9 and TRBJ2-7; 8 bases are shared with TRBD1. The CDR3 contains 15 residues. J lost 4 bases, V lost 0 bases, and 6 bases had no gene match. The germline gives CDR1 SGDLS, CDR2 YYNGEE. The CDR3 region is CASSVAGGGQYEQYF. Here the CDR3 DNA reads TGTGCCAGCAGCGTAGCAGGGGGCGGACAATACGAGCAGTACTTC.

V usage is TRBV28 and J usage is TRBJ2-5, with 7 bases identical to TRBD2. The germline V gene has CDR1 MDHEN and CDR2 SYDVKM. After removal of 5 bases from V and 3 bases from J, the junction contained 6 bases not matched to a gene. This CDR3 contains 14 residues. The CDR3 nucleotides read TGTGCCAGCAGTCCGGTGGGGGGGGAAGAGACCCAGTACTTC. Protein sequence: CASSPVGGEETQYF.

The chain employs TRBV4-1 and TRBJ2-5, with 9 bases that match TRBD1. The CDR3 extends over 15 amino acids. CDR1 MGHRA and CDR2 YSYEKL come from the germline V gene. V shed 6 bases and J 3 bases; nucleotides not matched to a gene: 8. The CDR3 spells CASRGTGRLEETQYF. CDR3 in DNA: TGCGCCAGCAGGGGGACAGGGCGGTTGGAAGAGACCCAGTACTTC.

A note on this clone: The sample carries other DNA sequences with the same CDR3. The V call is TRBV20-1, the J call TRBJ1-3; D gene unclear. From germline, CDR1 is DFQATT and CDR2 SNEGSKA (reference sequence). This CDR3 has 11 amino acids. Trimming removed 3 bases from V and 7 bases from J, with 7 bases in between. The CDR3: CSASHGNTIYF. The CDR3 DNA sequence: TGCAGTGCTAGTCATGGGAACACCATATATTTT.

The chain links TRBV27 to TRBJ2-7; 8 nucleotides agree with TRBD2. Germline V gene data show CDR1 as MNHEY and CDR2 as SMNVEV (reference sequence). The CDR3 is made up of 15 amino acids. The junction had 11 bases not matched to a gene; V was cut back by 8 bases and J by 2 bases. Here the CDR3 reads CASRDIGAGAYEQYF. For the CDR3, the DNA is TGTGCCAGCCGAGACATCGGAGCGGGAGCCTACGAGCAGTACTTC.

The chain combines TRBV15 with TRBJ1-2; D is possibly TRBD1 (5 bases). V was pared by 6 bases and J by 5 bases, with 16 bases between. The CDR3 extends over 14 amino acids. The germline CDR1 and CDR2 sequences are LNHNV and YYDKDF (reference sequence). In DNA, the CDR3 is TGTGCCACCAGGCGTGGCACCGGGGCTTATGGCTACACCTTC. It is translated as CATRRGTGAYGYTF.

The sample holds one count of this clone. V usage is TRBV6-1 and J usage is TRBJ2-2; TRBD2 might be the D (6 bases). The length of the CDR3 is 14 residues. With 4 bases removed from V and 4 bases from J, the gap between germline ends came to 10 bases. CDR1 MNHNS and CDR2 SASEGT come from the germline V gene. The CDR3 spells CASSGVGGTGELFF. Written as DNA, the CDR3 is TGTGCCAGCAGTGGGGTGGGGGGCACCGGGGAGCTGTTTTTT.

The CDR3 bases are TGTGCCAGCAGCTTAGGACAGGGGTACTACGAGCAGTACTTC. Translating gives CASSLGQGYYEQYF. The V gene is TRBV11-2, the J gene TRBJ2-7; TRBD1 matches at 8 bases. From germline, CDR1 is SGHAT and CDR2 FQNNGV. V lost 1 base and J lost 3; bases outside the gene matches: 2. This CDR3 has 14 amino acids.

The rearrangement joins TRBV10-1 to TRBJ2-1; 16 positions match TRBD2. There are 19 residues in the CDR3. Germline CDR1 is WNHNN and CDR2 is SYGVQD (reference sequence). After removal of 5 bases from V and 0 bases from J, the junction contained 7 bases not matched to a gene. The CDR3 is CASSSGLAGGLSSYNEQFF. The CDR3 DNA follows: TGCGCCAGCAGTTCGGGACTAGCGGGAGGGCTTAGCTCCTACAATGAGCAGTTCTTC.

CDR3: CSVGEASYEQYF. As DNA, the CDR3 is TGCAGCGTGGGCGAAGCCTCCTACGAGCAGTACTTC. This sequence joins TRBV29-1 and TRBJ2-7; no definite D call. CDR1 is SQVTM and CDR2 is ANQGSEA in the germline V gene. This CDR3 spans 12 amino acids. V was clipped by 6 bases and J by 0 bases, with 9 bases between them.

J is TRBJ1-5 and V is TRBV27, with D possibly being TRBD1 (5 bases). V lost 1 base and J 3 bases, leaving 10 bases between the germline ends. From germline, CDR1 is MNHEY and CDR2 SMNVEV (reference sequence). The CDR3 is 15 amino acids. The CDR3 coding sequence is TGTGCCAGCAGTTTATTGATACAGGTCAATCAGCCCCAGCATTTT. Protein product: CASSLLIQVNQPQHF.

This clone was recorded once. This rearrangement joins TRBV7-3 to TRBJ2-1; D possibly uses TRBD1 or TRBD2 (5 bases each). CDR1 is SGHTA and CDR2 is FQGTGA in the germline V gene. The ends were cut back, 5 bases at V and 5 bases at J, with 16 bases in the middle. The CDR3 consists of 15 residues. The CDR3 reads CASSPTRDRNNEQFF. CDR3 in DNA: TGTGCCAGCAGCCCAACCCGGGACCGCAACAATGAGCAGTTCTTC.

This chain links TRBV6-6 with TRBJ1-1; no firm D call. Trimming took off 5 bases at V and 7 bases at J, with 8 bases between the two ends. CDR1 is MNHNY, CDR2 SVGAGI, per germline (reference sequence). The CDR3 runs 11 residues. The CDR3 nucleotides read TGTGCCAGCAGTCCCCACGGTGAAGCTTTCTTT. Residues: CASSPHGEAFF.

The chain joins TRBV5-1 to TRBJ1-1; TRBD1 might be the D (6 bases). Trimming cost V 5 bases and J 7 bases, with 18 bases left between them. Germline V gene data show CDR1 as SGHRS and CDR2 as YFSETQ. CDR3 size: 14 residues. CDR3 nucleotide sequence: TGCGCCAGCAGTCCCGGTGGGGGGGCTATTGAAGCTTTCTTT. As protein: CASSPGGGAIEAFF.

A single count supports this clone. The chain recombines TRBV19 with TRBJ2-1, with a possible D match to TRBD2 (5 bases). Germline V gene sequence: CDR1 LNHDA, CDR2 SQIVND (reference sequence). The V gene lost 1 base and the J gene lost 3 bases, with 7 bases spanning the gap. This CDR3 has 14 amino acids. The CDR3 loop is CASSIGGYYNEQFF. The CDR3 DNA follows: TGTGCCAGTAGTATAGGAGGGTACTACAATGAGCAGTTCTTC.

This sequence joins TRBV30 and TRBJ1-1; the D is unclear. Trimming left V 1 base short and J 4 bases short, with 16 bases between. From germline, CDR1 is GTSNPN and CDR2 SVGIG (reference sequence). The CDR3 runs 15 residues. The CDR3 sequence is CAWSGLKDYGTEAFF. The CDR3 DNA reads TGTGCCTGGAGTGGCCTGAAAGACTACGGCACTGAAGCTTTCTTT.

The chain combines TRBV5-5 with TRBJ2-5; maybe TRBD2 (6 bases). Germline assignment: CDR1 SGHKS and CDR2 YYEKEE (reference sequence). CDR3 length: 14 residues. The ends were cut back, 4 bases at V and 2 bases at J, with 12 bases in the middle. Written as DNA, the CDR3 is TGTGCCAGCAGCCAACCCCGGGGGCAAGAGACCCAGTACTTC. It translates to CASSQPRGQETQYF.